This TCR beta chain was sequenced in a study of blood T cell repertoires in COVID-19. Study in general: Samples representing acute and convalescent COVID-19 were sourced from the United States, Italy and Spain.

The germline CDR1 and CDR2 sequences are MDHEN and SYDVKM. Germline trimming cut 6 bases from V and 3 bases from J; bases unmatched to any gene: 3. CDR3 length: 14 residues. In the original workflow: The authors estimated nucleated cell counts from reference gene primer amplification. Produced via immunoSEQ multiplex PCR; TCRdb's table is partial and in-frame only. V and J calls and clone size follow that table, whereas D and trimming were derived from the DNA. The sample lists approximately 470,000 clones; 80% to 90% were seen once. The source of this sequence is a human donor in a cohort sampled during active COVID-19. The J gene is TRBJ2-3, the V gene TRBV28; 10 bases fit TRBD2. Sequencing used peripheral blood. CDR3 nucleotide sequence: TGTGCCAGCAGCCGGGGACTAGCGACAGATACGCAGTATTTT. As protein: CASSRGLATDTQYF.